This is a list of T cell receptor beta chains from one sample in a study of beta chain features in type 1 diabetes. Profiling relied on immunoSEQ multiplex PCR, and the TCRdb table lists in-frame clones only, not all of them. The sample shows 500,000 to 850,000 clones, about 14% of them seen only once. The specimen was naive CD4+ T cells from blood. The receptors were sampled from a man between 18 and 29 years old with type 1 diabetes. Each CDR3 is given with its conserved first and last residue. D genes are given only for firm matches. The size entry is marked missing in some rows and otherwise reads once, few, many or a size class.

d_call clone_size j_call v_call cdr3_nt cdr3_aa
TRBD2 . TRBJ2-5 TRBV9 TGTGCCAGCAGCGGCGGGAGGGCCGGGGAGACCCAGTACTTC CASSGGRAGETQYF
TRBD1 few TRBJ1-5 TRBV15 TGTGCCACCAGCAGAGGCCAGGCCGACAGGGTTGATCAGCCCCAGCATTTT CATSRGQADRVDQPQHF
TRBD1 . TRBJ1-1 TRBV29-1 TGCAGCGTGCAGGGGGCCAGGAACACTGAAGCTTTCTTT CSVQGARNTEAFF
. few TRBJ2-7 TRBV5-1 TGCGCCAGCAGCTTTGAATACGAGCAGTACTTC CASSFEYEQYF
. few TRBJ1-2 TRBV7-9 TGTGCCAGCAGCCAACGAAAGGACGGAATATATCATGGCTACACCTTC CASSQRKDGIYHGYTF
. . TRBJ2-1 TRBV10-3 TGTGCCATCCGAGGGACCTCTTACAATGAGCAGTTCTTC CAIRGTSYNEQFF
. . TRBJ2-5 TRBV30 TGTGCCTGGAGGGTACAGGGTAAAGAGACCCAGTACTTC CAWRVQGKETQYF
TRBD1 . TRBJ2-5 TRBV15 TGTGCCACCAGCAGAGTGGGACAGGGTTGGGAGACCCAGTACTTC CATSRVGQGWETQYF
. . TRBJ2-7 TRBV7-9 TGTGCCAGCGAGGGGGGCCTCACCTACGAGCAGTACTTC CASEGGLTYEQYF
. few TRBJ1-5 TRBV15 TGTGCCACCAGTAACGGATTTGTGAATCAGCCCCAGCATTTT CATSNGFVNQPQHF
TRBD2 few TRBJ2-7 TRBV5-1 TGCGCCAGCAGCTTGAGCGGGACCGAGCAGTACTTC CASSLSGTEQYF
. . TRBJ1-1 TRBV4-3 TGCGCCAGCAGCCGCGTCAAGGGAGGGACTGAAGCTTTCTTT CASSRVKGGTEAFF
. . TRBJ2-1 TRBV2 TGTGCCAGCAGTATTGAGGGGACCATCAACAATGAGCAGTTCTTC CASSIEGTINNEQFF
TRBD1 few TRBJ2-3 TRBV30 TGTGCCTGGGGACAGGGGGCGAGCACAGATACGCAGTATTTT CAWGQGASTDTQYF
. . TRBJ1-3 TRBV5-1 TGCGCCAGCAGCTTGGACGAGGGGTCCGCAGGAAACACCATATATTTT CASSLDEGSAGNTIYF
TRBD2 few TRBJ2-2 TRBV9 TGTGCCAGCAGCGTCTCACCGGGACTAGCGGGAGCAGGGGAGCTGTTTTTT CASSVSPGLAGAGELFF
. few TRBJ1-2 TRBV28 TGTGCCAGCAGTTCCTATGTATATGGCTACACCTTC CASSSYVYGYTF
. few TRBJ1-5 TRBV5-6 TGTGCCAGCAGCGTACGGGAGCAGCCCCAGCATTTT CASSVREQPQHF
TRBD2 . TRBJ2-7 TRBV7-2 TGTGCCAGCAGCTTAATGTGGGACTACCCCTACGAGCAGTACTTC CASSLMWDYPYEQYF
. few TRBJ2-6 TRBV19 TGTGCCAGTAGCGTTCGTCGGGGGAACTCTGGGGCCAACGTCCTGACTTTC CASSVRRGNSGANVLTF
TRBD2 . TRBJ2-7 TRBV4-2 TGTGCCAGCAGCCAACGGTTACCCCACGGGGGGGCCGACGAGCAGTACTTC CASSQRLPHGGADEQYF
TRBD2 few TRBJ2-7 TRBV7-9 TGTGCCAGCAGACACACTAGCGCCCCCTCCGACGAGCAGTACTTC CASRHTSAPSDEQYF
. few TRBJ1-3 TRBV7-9 TGTGCCAGCAGCTTACAGGGTCCCTCTGGAAACACCATATATTTT CASSLQGPSGNTIYF
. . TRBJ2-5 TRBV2 TGTGCCAGCAGTGACTTATCGGGGGAGACCCAGTACTTC CASSDLSGETQYF
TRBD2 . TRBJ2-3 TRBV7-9 TGTGCCAGCAGCCCCGCAGAGCGGGAGTCAGATACGCAGTATTTT CASSPAERESDTQYF
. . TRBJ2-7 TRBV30 TGTGCCTGGAACCAGGGGGGAGCCTACGAGCAGTACTTC CAWNQGGAYEQYF
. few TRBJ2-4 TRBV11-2 TGTGCCAGCAGCTATCAGTTGGGCAAAAACATTCAGTACTTC CASSYQLGKNIQYF
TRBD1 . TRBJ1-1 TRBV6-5 TGTGCCAGCGGCCTAGACAGGGGTGAAGCTTTCTTT CASGLDRGEAFF
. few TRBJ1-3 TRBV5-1 TGCGCCAGCAGCTCACTCCAGAGCTCTGGAAACACCATATATTTT CASSSLQSSGNTIYF
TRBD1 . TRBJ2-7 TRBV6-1 TGTGCCAGCAGTGGCAGCGGGACAGGGGTGTACGAGCAGTACTTC CASSGSGTGVYEQYF
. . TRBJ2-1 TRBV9 TGTGCCAGCAGCGTAGCAACGGGACGATCCTACAATGAGCAGTTCTTC CASSVATGRSYNEQFF
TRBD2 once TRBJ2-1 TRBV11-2 TGTGCCAGCAGCCCGGGGGTCCTAGCGGGAGTTTGGGAGCAGTTCTTC CASSPGVLAGVWEQFF
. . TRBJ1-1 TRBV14 TGTGCCAGCAGCCAAGGTCTGGGCTGGGGGACTGAAGCTTTCTTT CASSQGLGWGTEAFF
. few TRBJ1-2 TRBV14 TGTGCCAGCAGCCAAGTTGGCTATGGCTACACCTTC CASSQVGYGYTF
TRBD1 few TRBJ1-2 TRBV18 TGTGCCAGCTCACCAGGACAGGGGGACTATGGCTACACCTTC CASSPGQGDYGYTF
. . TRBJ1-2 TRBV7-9 TGTGCCAGCACCGAACAGACGCGGGCTGGGGGCTACACCTTC CASTEQTRAGGYTF
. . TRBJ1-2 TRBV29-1 TGCAGCGTTGAGAGGGGTTTTAACTATGGCTACACCTTC CSVERGFNYGYTF
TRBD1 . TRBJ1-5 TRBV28 TGTGCCAGCAGTATCGGACAGGGATCTCAGCCCCAGCATTTT CASSIGQGSQPQHF
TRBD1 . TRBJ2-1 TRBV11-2 TGTGCCAGCAGCTTAGATGGGGGACAGGAGCAGTTCTTC CASSLDGGQEQFF
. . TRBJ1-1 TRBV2 TGTGCCAGCAGAACCAGCCCACCCATCGCTGAAGCTTTCTTT CASRTSPPIAEAFF
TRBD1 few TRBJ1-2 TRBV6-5 TGTGCCAGCAGTCCGACAGGGTCCCACTATGGCTACACCTTC CASSPTGSHYGYTF
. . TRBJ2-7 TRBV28 TGTGCCAGCAGCACCACCCCCTACGAGCAGTACTTC CASSTTPYEQYF
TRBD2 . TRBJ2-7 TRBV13 TGTGCCAGCAGCTCATATAGCGGGAGCCCCTCCTACGAGCAGTACTTC CASSSYSGSPSYEQYF
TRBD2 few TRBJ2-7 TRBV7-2 TGTGCCAGCAGCACCGGACTAGCGGGCGAGCAGTACTTC CASSTGLAGEQYF
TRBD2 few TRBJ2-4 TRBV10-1 TGCGCCACAGGACTAGCGGAAACCCTAGCCAAAAACATTCAGTACTTC CATGLAETLAKNIQYF
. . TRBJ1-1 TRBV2 TGTGCCAGCAGTCTTACAGGGACGAACACTGAAGCTTTCTTT CASSLTGTNTEAFF
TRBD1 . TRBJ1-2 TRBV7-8 TGTGCCAGCAGCCCTAGGGACAGCCAAGTATATGGCTACACCTTC CASSPRDSQVYGYTF
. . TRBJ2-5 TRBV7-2 TGTGCCAGCAGGGCCCAGATGACCCAAGAGACCCAGTACTTC CASRAQMTQETQYF
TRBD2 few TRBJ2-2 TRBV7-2 TGTGCCAGCAGCCTAGCTAGCGGGTTTACCGGGGAGCTGTTTTTT CASSLASGFTGELFF